This T cell receptor beta chain stems from a study of Ad26.COV2.S vaccination and SARS-CoV-2 variants. Across the study: Trial arm assignment for the donor was COV1001 Ad26.COV2.S. Participants got Ad26.COV2.S intramuscularly, once or twice 56 days apart.

Study results and limitations: Substantial breadth was reportedly displayed by spike-specific CD8+ and CD4+ T cell responses after vaccination. Total T cell responses, in the TCR breadth and depth analyses, may have been underestimated.

Treatment denoted: 15 to 20 received Ad26.COV2.S at low or high dose, single or two shots; roughly five received placebo; per-sample allocation not given. Material that was analyzed had been drawn on day 63 after the first vaccine or placebo injection. This clone is a singleton in its sample. The antigen is undetermined. Libraries were prepared by immunoSEQ multiplex PCR; TCRdb keeps only in-frame clonotypes and omits some of them. The data show 350,000 to 500,000 clones, about 90% seen once. The germline CDR1 and CDR2 sequences are SGHAT and FQNNGV. The CDR3 is made up of 16 amino acids. Between the trimmed V and J ends, which lost 5 bases and 0 bases, there was a span of 16 bases.

The chain is built from TRBV11-2 and TRBJ2-5; D gene ambiguous. This clonotype originated in a person between 18 and 60 years old who received the Ad26.COV2.S COVID-19 vaccine or a placebo. The sequenced sample was peripheral blood, obtained in a trial of Ad26.COV2.S vaccine versus placebo. CDR3 residues: CASSRYRTQYQETQYF. CDR3 DNA sequence: TGTGCCAGCAGCAGATACCGGACCCAGTACCAAGAGACCCAGTACTTC.